Each of the 17 T cell receptor beta chains below was sequenced from the same sample in a study of cytomegalovirus exposure and HLA in healthy donors. The PCR ran on 60 Vbeta and 13 Jbeta primers. Sequencing was performed with immunoSEQ multiplex PCR; in TCRdb, only in-frame clones are kept and a portion is missing. The table records about 140,000 clones, approximately 71% of them present only once. Sequenced input: PBMCs. Receptors were obtained from a middle-aged man in good health and CMV-seronegative.

CDR3 residues: CAISESRQEETQYF. The CDR3 DNA reads as TGTGCCATCAGTGAGTCTAGACAAGAAGAGACCCAGTACTTC. This rearrangement joins TRBV10-3 to TRBJ2-5; D gene unclear. Germline CDR1 is ENHRY and CDR2 is SYGVKD. This CDR3 contains 14 residues. Trimming stripped 0 bases from V and 3 bases from J, with 8 bases between.

The CDR3 DNA reads TGTGCCAGCTCACCCTTAGGACTTACCTACGAGCAGTACTTC. As protein: CASSPLGLTYEQYF. The chain links TRBV18 to TRBJ2-7; possible D gene TRBD2, 5 bases. V lost 3 bases, J lost 2 bases, and 11 bases lay in between. CDR1 and CDR2 from the germline V gene are KGHSH and LQKENI. The CDR3 contains 14 residues.

The rearrangement joins TRBV15 to TRBJ2-2; unclear D gene. There are 15 residues in the CDR3. Germline values: CDR1 LNHNV, CDR2 YYDKDF (reference sequence). Deletions cut 0 bases from V and 4 bases from J, with 9 bases between. In DNA, the CDR3 is TGTGCCACCAGCAGAGATGATGAGCCCACCGGGGAGCTGTTTTTT. This translates into CATSRDDEPTGELFF.

This clone was picked up one time. The chain couples TRBV5-1 to TRBJ2-2, with 10 positions matching TRBD2. The CDR3 has 17 residues. The ends lost 0 bases at V and 10 bases at J; junction bases unmatched: 12. Germline values: CDR1 SGHRS, CDR2 YFSETQ. The CDR3: CASSLGPSGGPLMELFF. CDR3 DNA sequence: TGCGCCAGCAGCTTGGGGCCTAGCGGGGGACCTCTCATGGAGCTGTTTTTT. The whole variable domain, remainder taken from reference TRBV5-1 and TRBJ2-2, is KAGVTQTPRYLIKTRGQQVTLSCSPISGHRSVSWYQQTPGQGLQFLFEYFSETQRNKGNFPGRFSGRQFSNSRSEMNVSTLELGDSALYLCASSLGPSGGPLMELFFGEGSRLTVL.

The V gene is TRBV2, the J gene TRBJ1-5; D call uncertain. The germline gives CDR1 SNHLY, CDR2 FYNNEI. The ends were cut back, 2 bases at V and 6 bases at J, with 5 bases in the middle. The CDR3 is 12 residues long. CDR3 coding DNA: TGTGCCAGCAGTGAAATCGGTCAGCCCCAGCATTTT. Its translation is CASSEIGQPQHF. Together with reference TRBV2 and TRBJ1-5, the CDR3 gives the full variable domain: EPEVTQTPSHQVTQMGQEVILRCVPISNHLYFYWYRQILGQKVEFLVSFYNNEISEKSEIFDDQFSVERPDGSNFTLKIRSTKLEDSAMYFCASSEIGQPQHFGDGTRLSIL.

The CDR3 DNA reads as TGTGCCAGCAGGCGTGCCCGCCCAACCCAAGAGACCCAGTACTTC. It yields the protein CASRRARPTQETQYF. The chain is built from TRBV2 and TRBJ2-5, with D hard to call. The CDR3 is made up of 15 amino acids. CDR1 and CDR2 from the germline V gene are SNHLY and FYNNEI. V lost 6 bases to trimming and J lost 1 base, with 15 bases between them.

The chain combines TRBV19 with TRBJ2-3; 10 nucleotides line up with TRBD2. CDR1 and CDR2 from the germline V gene are LNHDA and SQIVND (reference sequence). CDR3 length: 18 amino acids. Unmatched junction bases numbered 9, after V lost 3 bases and J lost 0 bases. The CDR3: CASSISGGLGWSTDTQYF. As DNA, the CDR3 is TGTGCCAGTAGTATTAGCGGGGGGCTTGGTTGGAGCACAGATACGCAGTATTTT.

This chain's CDR3 is CASSNRARRRGEQYF. The CDR3, as DNA: TGTGCCAGCAGCAACAGGGCTCGTAGGCGCGGCGAGCAGTACTTC. The chain employs TRBV21-1 and TRBJ2-7; TRBD1, as called in the table, went unchecked against the DNA. TRBV21-1 is a pseudogene locus. CDR3 length: 15 amino acids.

The J gene is TRBJ2-1, the V gene TRBV19, with 9 nucleotides matching TRBD2. Germline CDR1 and CDR2: LNHDA and SQIVND (reference sequence). V was pared by 3 bases and J by 7 bases, with 7 bases of the junction left unmatched. This CDR3 region has 15 residues. This chain's CDR3 is CASSIPVAGANEQFF. The CDR3 DNA follows: TGTGCCAGTAGTATTCCGGTAGCGGGGGCTAATGAGCAGTTCTTC.

This clone was seen a handful of times. The chain links TRBV5-1 to TRBJ2-7; D call uncertain. V was clipped by 0 bases and J by 0 bases, with 13 bases between them. The CDR3 loop spans 16 amino acids. Germline V CDR1 and CDR2: SGHRS, YFSETQ. The CDR3 loop reads CASSLAFTSSSYEQYF. DNA of the CDR3: TGCGCCAGCAGCTTGGCGTTCACCTCGAGCTCCTACGAGCAGTACTTC.

The chain carries TRBV5-1 and TRBJ2-5; TRBD1 matches 7 bases. CDR1 and CDR2 (germline): SGHRS, YFSETQ. The V segment lost 0 bases and the J segment 4 bases; nucleotides outside the gene matches: 12. The CDR3 is 17 residues long. CDR3 in amino acids: CASSLAPGTQGVETQYF. CDR3 DNA: TGCGCCAGCAGCTTGGCCCCCGGGACCCAGGGGGTAGAGACCCAGTACTTC.

The chain employs TRBV27 and TRBJ2-7; 12 bases agree with TRBD2. Looked up from germline, CDR1 is MNHEY and CDR2 is SMNVEV (reference sequence). The ends lost 4 bases at V and 3 bases at J; junction bases unmatched: 4. The length of the CDR3 is 15 residues. The CDR3 nucleotides are TGTGCCAGCAGTTCTCCGACTAGCGGGGGCTACGAGCAGTACTTC. Residues: CASSSPTSGGYEQYF.

The chain combines TRBV29-1 with TRBJ1-2, with D tentatively TRBD1 (5 bases). Trimming cost V 2 bases and J 1 base, with 14 bases left between them. There are 15 residues in the CDR3. CDR1 SQVTM and CDR2 ANQGSEA come from the germline V gene. The CDR3 sequence is CSVEPPGTLNYGYTF. DNA for the CDR3: TGCAGCGTTGAACCCCCCGGGACTCTTAACTATGGCTACACCTTC.

This clone appeared a single time. The CDR3 region has the DNA TGTGCCAGCAGCTCCAGCGCTAAGAACACTGAAGCTTTCTTT. Residues: CASSSSAKNTEAFF. The chain couples TRBV7-2 to TRBJ1-1; unclear D gene. The germline V and J ends were trimmed by 4 bases and 1 base, with 10 bases remaining between them. Germline-derived CDR1 and CDR2 are SGHTA and FQGNSA. This CDR3 comprises 14 residues. The full variable domain, completed using reference TRBV7-2 and TRBJ1-1, is GAGVSQSPSNKVTEKGKDVELRCDPISGHTALYWYRQSLGQGLEFLIYFQGNSAPDKSGLPSDRFSAERTGGSVSTLTIQRTQQEDSAVYLCASSSSAKNTEAFFGQGTRLTVV.

This chain uses TRBV2 with TRBJ2-6, with 11 nucleotides matching TRBD1. V gave up 7 bases and J gave up 1 base; unmatched junction bases: 3. The CDR3 runs 16 residues. Germline lookup yields CDR1 SNHLY and CDR2 FYNNEI. This CDR3 is CASTGTGGSGANVLTF. CDR3 coding DNA: TGTGCCAGCACCGGGACAGGGGGGTCTGGGGCCAACGTCCTGACTTTC.

This clone has a handful of counts. The chain links TRBV5-1 to TRBJ2-7, with unresolved D. This CDR3 region has 15 residues. Germline CDR1 reads SGHRS; CDR2 reads YFSETQ. Trimming pared 1 base from V and 2 bases from J, leaving 13 bases between. CDR3 coding DNA: TGCGCCAGCAGCTTGCTTAGTACCGAACCCTACGAGCAGTACTTC. Its translation: CASSLLSTEPYEQYF.

V and J are TRBV5-3 and TRBJ1-2, with D perhaps TRBD1 (6 bases). Being an ORF, TRBV5-3 has a function that is uncertain. The CDR3 sequence is 14 residues long. V gave up 0 bases and J gave up 8 bases, with 14 bases separating them. CDR3 residues: CARSLGPTGGGYTF. The CDR3 DNA reads TGTGCCAGAAGCTTGGGCCCGACAGGTGGGGGCTACACCTTC.